The clone carrying this T cell receptor beta chain came up many times. Its cognate antigen is unknown. The data were taken from a study of CD8 T cells in ankylosing spondylitis. Study-wide results and caveats: Significant enrichment of disease-linked clones was reportedly seen in matched ankylosing spondylitis synovial fluid. A TCR beta motif of several highly homologous variants appeared characteristic of ankylosing spondylitis blood.

Germline CDR1 and CDR2: KGHSH and LQKENI. This CDR3 region has 14 residues. V lost 3 bases and J lost 3, with 12 bases in between. The TCR beta libraries were generated through quantitative 5'-RACE incorporating molecular barcodes. TCRdb called the 5' RACE reads again in MiXCR, with one record for every CDR3 protein. The profile shows around 770,000 distinct CDR3 sequences, 12% of them singletons. The receptor comes from a male donor with ankylosing spondylitis. Material for sequencing was blood, either unsorted or a sorted T cell fraction (not recorded which). The J gene is TRBJ2-7, the V gene TRBV18, with D hard to call. CDR3 nucleotide sequence: TGTGCCAGCTCACCCCCCTCCCAATACTACGAGCAGTACTTC. This codes for CASSPPSQYYEQYF. The variable domain in full, completed from reference TRBV18 and TRBJ2-7, reads NAGVMQNPRHLVRRRGQEARLRCSPMKGHSHVYWYRQLPEEGLKFMVYLQKENIIDESGMPKERFSAEFPKEGPSILRIQQVVRGDSAAYFCASSPPSQYYEQYFGPGTRLTVT.